Listed below are T cell receptor beta chains from one sample, sequenced in a study of blood T cell repertoires in COVID-19. Generated by immunoSEQ multiplex PCR, the TCRdb table keeps only in-frame clones and is missing some. The sample lists about 210,000 clones; about nine tenths were seen once. Material for sequencing was peripheral blood. These receptors were obtained from a man aged 40-49 years with acute or convalescent COVID-19. Each CDR3 is given with its conserved first and last residue. The D gene is left open where the match is weak. Size is stated for part of the rows, as once, few or many counts, or as a class when the clone is expanded.

j_call: TRBJ2-1; d_call: TRBD2; clone_size: .; v_call: TRBV5-4; cdr3_aa: CASSLRGSGTKDNEQFF; cdr3_nt: TGTGCCAGCAGCTTGCGGGGTAGCGGGACTAAAGACAATGAGCAGTTCTTC
j_call: TRBJ2-6; d_call: TRBD1; clone_size: .; v_call: TRBV7-3; cdr3_aa: CASSSVPGQGRGANVLTF; cdr3_nt: TGTGCCAGCAGCTCCGTCCCGGGACAGGGGCGGGGGGCCAACGTCCTGACTTTC
j_call: TRBJ1-1; d_call: TRBD1; clone_size: .; v_call: TRBV5-1; cdr3_aa: CASSLVQGAVGTEAFF; cdr3_nt: TGCGCCAGCAGCTTGGTTCAGGGGGCTGTGGGCACTGAAGCTTTCTTT
j_call: TRBJ2-7; d_call: .; clone_size: .; v_call: TRBV18; cdr3_aa: CASSPPENYEQYF; cdr3_nt: TGTGCCAGCTCACCACCCGAGAACTACGAGCAGTACTTC
j_call: TRBJ2-7; d_call: TRBD1; clone_size: .; v_call: TRBV29-1; cdr3_aa: CSVGGTGTSYEQYF; cdr3_nt: TGCAGCGTTGGGGGGACAGGGACTTCCTACGAGCAGTACTTC
j_call: TRBJ1-5; d_call: TRBD1; clone_size: .; v_call: TRBV6-4; cdr3_aa: CASSDYTGGQPQHF; cdr3_nt: TGTGCCAGCAGTGACTATACAGGGGGTCAGCCCCAGCATTTT
j_call: TRBJ1-4; d_call: .; clone_size: .; v_call: TRBV10-2; cdr3_aa: CASRSDSATNEKLFF; cdr3_nt: TGCGCCAGCAGGTCGGACAGTGCAACTAATGAAAAACTGTTTTTT
j_call: TRBJ2-7; d_call: .; clone_size: .; v_call: TRBV7-9; cdr3_aa: CASSLLVAPYEQYF; cdr3_nt: TGTGCCAGCAGCTTATTGGTAGCCCCCTACGAGCAGTACTTC
j_call: TRBJ1-1; d_call: .; clone_size: .; v_call: TRBV6-5; cdr3_aa: CASSYSSPYTEAFF; cdr3_nt: TGTGCCAGCAGTTATTCGAGTCCGTACACTGAAGCTTTCTTT
j_call: TRBJ2-3; d_call: .; clone_size: .; v_call: TRBV16; cdr3_aa: CASSQDRDTQYF; cdr3_nt: TGTGCCAGCAGCCAGGACAGAGATACGCAGTATTTT
j_call: TRBJ2-3; d_call: TRBD2; clone_size: .; v_call: TRBV28; cdr3_aa: CASSLGLAGSYTDTQYF; cdr3_nt: TGTGCCAGCAGTTTGGGACTAGCGGGATCCTACACAGATACGCAGTATTTT
j_call: TRBJ2-2; d_call: TRBD1; clone_size: .; v_call: TRBV20-1; cdr3_aa: CSASPPDRGVGGELFF; cdr3_nt: TGCAGTGCTAGTCCTCCGGACAGGGGTGTCGGCGGGGAGCTGTTTTTT
j_call: TRBJ1-5; d_call: TRBD1; clone_size: .; v_call: TRBV7-2; cdr3_aa: CASSIGRQGGQPQHF; cdr3_nt: TGTGCCAGCAGCATAGGGAGGCAGGGGGGTCAGCCCCAGCATTTT
j_call: TRBJ2-3; d_call: .; clone_size: .; v_call: TRBV11-2; cdr3_aa: CASKLGGVDTQYF; cdr3_nt: TGTGCCAGCAAATTGGGCGGGGTAGATACGCAGTATTTT
j_call: TRBJ2-1; d_call: TRBD1; clone_size: .; v_call: TRBV3-1/TRBV3-2; cdr3_aa: CASSRGTGGYNEQFF; cdr3_nt: TGTGCCAGCAGCCGCGGGACAGGGGGTTACAATGAGCAGTTCTTC
j_call: TRBJ1-2; d_call: .; clone_size: .; v_call: TRBV19; cdr3_aa: CASSPGQSYGYTF; cdr3_nt: TGTGCCAGTAGCCCAGGGCAATCCTATGGCTACACCTTC
j_call: TRBJ2-7; d_call: TRBD2; clone_size: .; v_call: TRBV28; cdr3_aa: CASSLEVASGAYEQYF; cdr3_nt: TGTGCCAGCAGTTTAGAAGTGGCTAGCGGGGCCTACGAGCAGTACTTC
j_call: TRBJ2-1; d_call: TRBD2; clone_size: .; v_call: TRBV11-3; cdr3_aa: CASSLIPSLAGGVDEQFF; cdr3_nt: TGTGCCAGCAGCTTAATCCCCTCCCTAGCGGGAGGTGTGGATGAGCAGTTCTTC
j_call: TRBJ2-2; d_call: TRBD2; clone_size: .; v_call: TRBV6-2/TRBV6-3; cdr3_aa: CASSSPFAGGGTGELFF; cdr3_nt: TGTGCCAGCAGTTCTCCCTTTGCGGGAGGGGGCACCGGGGAGCTGTTTTTT
j_call: TRBJ1-1; d_call: TRBD1; clone_size: .; v_call: TRBV11-1; cdr3_aa: CASSIRQGGGAEAFF; cdr3_nt: TGTGCCAGCAGCATAAGACAGGGTGGTGGTGCTGAAGCTTTCTTT
j_call: TRBJ2-7; d_call: TRBD2; clone_size: .; v_call: TRBV18; cdr3_aa: CASSPTNLPGLVYEQYF; cdr3_nt: TGTGCCAGCTCACCCACTAACCTGCCGGGACTAGTCTACGAGCAGTACTTC
j_call: TRBJ2-2; d_call: TRBD2; clone_size: .; v_call: TRBV30; cdr3_aa: CAWKGGGARELFF; cdr3_nt: TGTGCCTGGAAGGGCGGGGGGGCCCGGGAGCTGTTTTTT
j_call: TRBJ2-1; d_call: .; clone_size: few; v_call: TRBV27; cdr3_aa: CASSPLKGDYNEQFF; cdr3_nt: TGTGCCAGCAGTCCATTAAAGGGGGATTACAATGAGCAGTTCTTC
j_call: TRBJ2-2; d_call: TRBD1; clone_size: .; v_call: TRBV19; cdr3_aa: CASRPRGQRVIAGELFF; cdr3_nt: TGTGCCAGTAGACCGAGGGGGCAGAGGGTGATCGCCGGGGAGCTGTTTTTT